These 4 T cell receptor beta chains were all obtained from the same sample, sequenced in a study of blood T cell repertoires in COVID-19. The data were produced by immunoSEQ multiplex PCR, yet TCRdb's version contains in-frame clones alone and is incomplete. The sample gives 84,000 or so clones, 80% to 90% of which show up once; around 13% is in the top ten. Material for sequencing was peripheral blood. These receptors were taken from a human donor in a cohort sampled during active COVID-19.

This clone was seen a few times. The chain employs TRBV5-1 and TRBJ2-5, with D maybe TRBD2 (5 bases). The ends were cut back, 0 bases at V and 2 bases at J, with 23 bases in the middle. This CDR3 has 19 amino acids. The V gene's germline CDR1 is SGHRS and CDR2 YFSETQ. CDR3 region: CASSLARTSEGFGQETQYF. The CDR3 DNA is TGCGCCAGCAGCTTGGCCCGAACCAGTGAGGGATTTGGACAAGAGACCCAGTACTTC.

The genes are TRBV9 and TRBJ1-2; 8 nucleotides match TRBD1. Looked up from germline, CDR1 is SGDLS and CDR2 is YYNGEE. The ends lost 3 bases at V and 0 bases at J; junction bases unmatched: 4. This CDR3 region has 15 residues. This CDR3 reads CASSARTGSNYGYTF. In DNA, the CDR3 is TGTGCCAGCAGCGCGAGGACAGGGTCTAACTATGGCTACACCTTC.

This clone was observed a few times. The gene calls are TRBV7-6 and TRBJ1-6; D might be TRBD1 (5 bases). V was pared by 1 base and J by 10 bases, with 14 bases between. Germline CDR1 SGHVS, CDR2 FNYEAQ. The CDR3 runs to 15 residues. CDR3 loop: CASSLGQLRGSPLHF. CDR3 nucleotides: TGTGCCAGCAGCTTAGGACAGTTAAGGGGATCACCCCTCCACTTT.

This clone was picked up a small number of times. J is TRBJ1-3 and V is TRBV3-1 (or the pseudogene TRBV3-2); no definite D call. V was pared by 2 bases and J by 2 bases, with 10 bases between. The germline gives CDR1 LGHDT, CDR2 YNNKEL (reference sequence). This CDR3 is built from 15 residues. CDR3 DNA sequence: TGTGCCAGCAGCCAACAACTGATTCCTGGAAACACCATATATTTT. As protein: CASSQQLIPGNTIYF.